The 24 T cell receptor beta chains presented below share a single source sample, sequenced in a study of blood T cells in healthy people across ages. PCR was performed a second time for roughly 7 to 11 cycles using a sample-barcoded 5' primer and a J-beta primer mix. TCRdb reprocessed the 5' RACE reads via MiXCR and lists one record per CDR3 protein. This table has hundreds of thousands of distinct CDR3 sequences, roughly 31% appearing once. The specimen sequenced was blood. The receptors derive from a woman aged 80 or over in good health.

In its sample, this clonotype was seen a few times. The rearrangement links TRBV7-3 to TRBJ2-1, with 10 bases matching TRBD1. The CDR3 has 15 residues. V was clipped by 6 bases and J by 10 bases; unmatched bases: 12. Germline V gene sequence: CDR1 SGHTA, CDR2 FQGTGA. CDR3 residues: CASSPDRGRRGEQFF. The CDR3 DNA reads TGTGCCAGCAGTCCTGACAGGGGGCGCCGGGGGGAGCAGTTCTTC.

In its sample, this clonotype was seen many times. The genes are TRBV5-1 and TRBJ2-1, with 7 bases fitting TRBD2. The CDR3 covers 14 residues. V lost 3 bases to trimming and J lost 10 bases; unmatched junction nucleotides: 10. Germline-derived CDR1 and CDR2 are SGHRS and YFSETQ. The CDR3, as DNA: TGCGCCAGCAGCTACGGAGGGAGGGTGGACGAGCAGTTCTTC. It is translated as CASSYGGRVDEQFF.

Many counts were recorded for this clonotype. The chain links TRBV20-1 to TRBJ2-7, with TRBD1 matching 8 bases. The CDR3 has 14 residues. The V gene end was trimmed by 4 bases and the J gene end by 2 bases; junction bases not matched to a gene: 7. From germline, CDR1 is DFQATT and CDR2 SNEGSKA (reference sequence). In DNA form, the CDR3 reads TGCAGTGCTACGGGACAGGAGAATACCTACGAGCAGTACTTC. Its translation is CSATGQENTYEQYF.

CDR3: CASKIDAGGPVQYF. Written as DNA, the CDR3 is TGTGCCAGCAAAATAGACGCGGGAGGGCCAGTACAGTACTTC. The chain links TRBV6-1 to TRBJ2-4; 9 bases fit TRBD2. The CDR3 covers 14 residues. The V gene's germline CDR1 is MNHNS and CDR2 SASEGT. Germline trimming cut 7 bases from V and 13 bases from J; bases unmatched to any gene: 14.

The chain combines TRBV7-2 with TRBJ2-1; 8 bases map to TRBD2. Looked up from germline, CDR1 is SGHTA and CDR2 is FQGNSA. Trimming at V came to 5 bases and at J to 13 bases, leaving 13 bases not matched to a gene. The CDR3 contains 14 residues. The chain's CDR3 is CASSLGGAGETQFF. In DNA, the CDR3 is TGTGCCAGCAGCCTCGGGGGGGCCGGGGAGACCCAGTTCTTC.

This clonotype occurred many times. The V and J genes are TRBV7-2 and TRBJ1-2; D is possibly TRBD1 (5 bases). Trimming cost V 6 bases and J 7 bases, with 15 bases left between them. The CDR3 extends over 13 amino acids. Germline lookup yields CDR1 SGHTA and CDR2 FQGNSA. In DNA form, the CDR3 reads TGTGCCAGCAGGGCGCAGAGGAGGGGTGGCTACACCTTC. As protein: CASRAQRRGGYTF. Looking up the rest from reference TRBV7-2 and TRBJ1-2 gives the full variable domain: GAGVSQSPSNKVTEKGKDVELRCDPISGHTALYWYRQSLGQGLEFLIYFQGNSAPDKSGLPSDRFSAERTGGSVSTLTIQRTQQEDSAVYLCASRAQRRGGYTFGSGTRLTVV.

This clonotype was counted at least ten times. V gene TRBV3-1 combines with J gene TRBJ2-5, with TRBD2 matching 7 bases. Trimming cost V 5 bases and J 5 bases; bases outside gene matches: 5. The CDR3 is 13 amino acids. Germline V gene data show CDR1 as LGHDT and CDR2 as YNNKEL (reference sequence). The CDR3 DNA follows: TGTGCCAGCAGCACATGGGGGGGGGAGACCCAGTACTTC. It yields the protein CASSTWGGETQYF.

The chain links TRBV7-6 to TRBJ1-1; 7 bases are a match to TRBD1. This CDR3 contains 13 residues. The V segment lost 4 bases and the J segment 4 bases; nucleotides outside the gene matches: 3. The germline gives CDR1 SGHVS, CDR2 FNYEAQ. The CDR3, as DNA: TGTGCCAGCAGCTCACAGGGGACCACTGAAGCTTTCTTT. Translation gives CASSSQGTTEAFF.

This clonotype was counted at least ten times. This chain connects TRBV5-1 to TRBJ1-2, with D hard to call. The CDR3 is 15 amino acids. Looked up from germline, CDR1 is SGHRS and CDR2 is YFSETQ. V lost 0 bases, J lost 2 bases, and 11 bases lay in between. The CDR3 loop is CASSLVSDMNYGYTF. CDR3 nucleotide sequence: TGCGCCAGCAGCTTGGTTTCAGACATGAACTATGGCTACACCTTC.

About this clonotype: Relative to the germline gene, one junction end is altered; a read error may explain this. Here the CDR3 reads CARSYTSGTSYEQYF. The CDR3 DNA reads TGTGCCCGCAGCTACACTAGTGGGACTTCCTACGAGCAGTACTTC. This sequence joins TRBV5-6 and TRBJ2-7, with D possibly matching TRBD2 (6 bases). Germline V lookup: CDR1 SGHDT, CDR2 YYEEEE. The CDR3 is 15 amino acids.

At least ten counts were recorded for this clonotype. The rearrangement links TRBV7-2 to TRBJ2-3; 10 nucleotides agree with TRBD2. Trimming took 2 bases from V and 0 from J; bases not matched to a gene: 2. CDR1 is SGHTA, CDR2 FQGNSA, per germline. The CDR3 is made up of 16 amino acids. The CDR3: CASSLLAGASTDTQYF. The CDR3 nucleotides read TGTGCCAGCAGCTTACTAGCGGGGGCTAGCACAGATACGCAGTATTTT. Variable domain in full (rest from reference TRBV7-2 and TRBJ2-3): GAGVSQSPSNKVTEKGKDVELRCDPISGHTALYWYRQSLGQGLEFLIYFQGNSAPDKSGLPSDRFSAERTGGSVSTLTIQRTQQEDSAVYLCASSLLAGASTDTQYFGPGTRLTVL.

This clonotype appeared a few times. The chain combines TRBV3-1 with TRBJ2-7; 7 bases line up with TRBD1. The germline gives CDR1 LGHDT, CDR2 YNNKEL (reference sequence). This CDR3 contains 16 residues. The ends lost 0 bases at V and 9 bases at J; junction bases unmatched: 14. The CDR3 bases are TGTGCCAGCAGCCAAGATTCTTGGGACAGAGGGATTGGGCAGTACTTC. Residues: CASSQDSWDRGIGQYF.

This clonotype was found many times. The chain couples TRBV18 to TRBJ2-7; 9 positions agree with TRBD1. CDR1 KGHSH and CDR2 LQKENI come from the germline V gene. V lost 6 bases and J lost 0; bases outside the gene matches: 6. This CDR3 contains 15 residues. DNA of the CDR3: TGTGCCAGCTCGCGAGAGGACAGGGGCTCCTACGAGCAGTACTTC. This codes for CASSREDRGSYEQYF.

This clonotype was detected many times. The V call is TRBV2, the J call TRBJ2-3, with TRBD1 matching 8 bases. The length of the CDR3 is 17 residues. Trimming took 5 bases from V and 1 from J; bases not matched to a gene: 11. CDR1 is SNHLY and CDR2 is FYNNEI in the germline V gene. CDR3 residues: CASSPLSGGSGTDTQYF. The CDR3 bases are TGTGCCAGCAGTCCTCTTTCAGGGGGCTCAGGCACAGATACGCAGTATTTT.

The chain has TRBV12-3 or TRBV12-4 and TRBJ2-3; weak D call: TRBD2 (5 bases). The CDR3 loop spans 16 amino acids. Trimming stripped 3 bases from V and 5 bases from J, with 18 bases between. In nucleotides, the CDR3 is TGTGCCAGCAGTTTGTCGTGGTTGGTCGGGGTAGATACGCAGTATTTT. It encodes CASSLSWLVGVDTQYF.

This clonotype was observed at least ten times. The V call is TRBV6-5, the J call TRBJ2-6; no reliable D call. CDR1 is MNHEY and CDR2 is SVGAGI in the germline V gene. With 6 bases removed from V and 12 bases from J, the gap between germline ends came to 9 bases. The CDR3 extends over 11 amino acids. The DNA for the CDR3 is TGTGCCAGCAGGAACCCGGGCGTCCTGACTTTC. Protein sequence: CASRNPGVLTF.

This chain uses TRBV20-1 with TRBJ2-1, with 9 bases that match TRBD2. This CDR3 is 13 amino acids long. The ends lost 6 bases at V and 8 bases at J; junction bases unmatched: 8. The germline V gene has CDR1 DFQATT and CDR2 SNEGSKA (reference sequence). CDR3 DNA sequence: TGCAGTGCCAGGGGACTAGCTTCCGATGAGCAGTTCTTC. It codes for CSARGLASDEQFF.

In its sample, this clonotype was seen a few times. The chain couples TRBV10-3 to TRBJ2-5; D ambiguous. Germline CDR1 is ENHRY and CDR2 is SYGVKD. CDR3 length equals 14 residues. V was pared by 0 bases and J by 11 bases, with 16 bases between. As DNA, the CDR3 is TGTGCCATCAGTGAGTCGATATCCCGCAATGAGCAGTACTTC. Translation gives CAISESISRNEQYF.

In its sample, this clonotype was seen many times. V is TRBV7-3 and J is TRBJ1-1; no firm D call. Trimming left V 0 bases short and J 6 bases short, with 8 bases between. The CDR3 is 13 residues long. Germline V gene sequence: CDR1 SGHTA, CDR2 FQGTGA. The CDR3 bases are TGTGCCAGCAGCTTAACCTGGAGCGCTGAAGCTTTCTTT. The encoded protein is CASSLTWSAEAFF.

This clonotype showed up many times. CDR3 residues: CASSPRGGPRSYGYTF. The CDR3 DNA follows: TGTGCCAGCAGCCCTAGGGGCGGGCCCCGAAGCTATGGCTACACCTTC. The chain couples TRBV7-2 to TRBJ1-2, with D possibly TRBD1 on 5 matching bases. The CDR3 is 16 residues long. Germline V gives CDR1 SGHTA, CDR2 FQGNSA. V was shortened by 5 bases and J by 4 bases, with 20 bases between the two germline ends.

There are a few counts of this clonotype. CDR3 in amino acids: CAWSVNRDTEAFF. The CDR3 DNA is TGTGCCTGGAGTGTAAATAGGGACACTGAAGCTTTCTTT. This chain links TRBV30 with TRBJ1-1; D is unclear. V was trimmed by 0 bases and J by 3 bases, leaving 8 bases between them. Germline V gives CDR1 GTSNPN, CDR2 SVGIG (reference sequence). CDR3 length: 13 amino acids.

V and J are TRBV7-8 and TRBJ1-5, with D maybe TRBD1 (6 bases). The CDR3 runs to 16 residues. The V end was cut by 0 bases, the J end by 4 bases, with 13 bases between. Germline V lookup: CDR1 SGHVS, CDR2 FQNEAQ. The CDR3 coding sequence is TGTGCCAGCAGCTTAGCGTTTGGGGGCCCTAATCAGCCCCAGCATTTT. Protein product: CASSLAFGGPNQPQHF.

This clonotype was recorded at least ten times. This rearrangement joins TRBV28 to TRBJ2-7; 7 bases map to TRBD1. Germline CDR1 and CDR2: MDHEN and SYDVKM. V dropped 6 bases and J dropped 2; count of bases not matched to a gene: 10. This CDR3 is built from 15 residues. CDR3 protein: CASRPLRDSTYEQYF. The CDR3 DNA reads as TGTGCCAGCAGACCTCTCCGGGACAGTACCTACGAGCAGTACTTC.

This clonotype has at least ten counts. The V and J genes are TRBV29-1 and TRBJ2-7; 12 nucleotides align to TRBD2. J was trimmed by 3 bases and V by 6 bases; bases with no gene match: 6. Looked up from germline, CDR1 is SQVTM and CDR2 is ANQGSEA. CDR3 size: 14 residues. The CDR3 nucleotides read TGCAGCGTGGTGACTAGCGGGGGCCTCTACGAGCAGTACTTC. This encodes CSVVTSGGLYEQYF.